A few counts support the clone carrying this T cell receptor (beta chain). Antigen unknown. The authors prepared the TCRbeta library with unique molecular identifiers. TCRdb independently ran MiXCR on the PCR reads; one entry per CDR3 protein. The table lists over 80,000 distinct CDR3 sequences, around 22% of them singletons. There are 15 residues in the CDR3. V was trimmed by 1 base and J by 5 bases, leaving 14 bases between them. Looked up from germline, CDR1 is SEHNR and CDR2 is FQNEAQ (reference sequence). The sample is drawn from a study of T-cell reconstitution after alpha-beta-depleted transplantation in children. Findings and limits, study-wide: Once a year had passed after transplant, T-cell counts and diversity came mostly from newly produced T cells. There were reportedly several hundred expanded graft clones from which alpha-beta T cells came about two months after transplant. At day 60, the high TCRbeta diversity found in some patients originated from recipient T cells and thymic progenitors that had survived.

This specimen consisted of PBMCs, obtained before TCRalphabeta/CD19-depleted stem cell transplant. This TCR was recovered from a boy aged 2 to 10 with acute lymphoblastic leukemia, due to receive a stem cell transplant. The chain links TRBV7-9 to TRBJ1-2; D ambiguous. CDR3 amino acids: CASSLGAGQYYGYTF. CDR3 nucleotide sequence: TGTGCCAGCAGCTTAGGGGCCGGCCAGTATTATGGCTACACCTTC.